A selection of T cell receptor beta chains follows, all from one sample in a study of CD8 T cells in Susac syndrome. Each CDR3 protein gets one entry after TCRdb re-called the immunoSEQ multiplex PCR reads with MiXCR. Of 50,000 or so distinct CDR3 sequences detected, roughly 93% appear once; the ten largest clones hold about 0.55%. The sample taken for sequencing was CD8+ T cells from PBMCs. The receptors shown here come from a human donor in good health. The CDR3 runs from the conserved cysteine through the conserved F or W. A D gene is named only where the DNA matches it firmly. Size is omitted from some rows. Given values are once, few, many or a class for expanded clones.

D | J | size | V | DNA | CDR3
. | TRBJ1-4 | . | TRBV12-3/TRBV12-4 | TGTGCCAGCTCCTCGCGGGGGGAAAAACTGTTTTTT | CASSSRGEKLFF
TRBD1 | TRBJ2-1 | . | TRBV27 | TGTGCCAGCAGTTTATTAGAGGGGGCCAATGAGCAGTTCTTC | CASSLLEGANEQFF
. | TRBJ1-2 | . | TRBV29-1 | TGCAGCGTTGAGGGGGACCCTCGGGGCTATGGCTACACCTTC | CSVEGDPRGYGYTF
. | TRBJ1-1 | . | TRBV19 | TGTGCCAGTAGTAAATGGGACACCGGTCAAACTGAAGCTTTCTTT | CASSKWDTGQTEAFF
TRBD1 | TRBJ1-2 | . | TRBV6-4 | TGTGCCAGCAGTCTTACAGGGGGCGACTATGGCTACACCTTC | CASSLTGGDYGYTF
TRBD1 | TRBJ2-7 | . | TRBV19 | TGTGCCACCGGGACAGATTACTACGAGCAGTACTTC | CATGTDYYEQYF
TRBD1 | TRBJ2-3 | . | TRBV7-9 | TGTGCCAGCAGCGGTCGGGACAGATACCCAGATACGCAGTATTTT | CASSGRDRYPDTQYF
TRBD2 | TRBJ2-7 | . | TRBV11-2 | TGTGCCAGCAGCTTAGAGAGGAGCGGGAGGAACGAGCAGTACTTC | CASSLERSGRNEQYF
. | TRBJ2-7 | . | TRBV29-1 | TGCAGCGTGGACTCGACTGACTCCTACGAGCAGTACTTC | CSVDSTDSYEQYF
. | TRBJ2-7 | . | TRBV6-2/TRBV6-3 | TGTGCCAGCAGTCCCAGTCACATTCTCTACGAGCAGTACTTC | CASSPSHILYEQYF
. | TRBJ2-7 | . | TRBV2 | TGTGCCATCCCCAACTTAGGCTCCTACGAGCAGTACTTC | CAIPNLGSYEQYF
. | TRBJ2-7 | . | TRBV7-9 | TGTGCCAGCAGCTTAGTCGGCGCCCCCTACGAGCAGTACTTC | CASSLVGAPYEQYF
TRBD1 | TRBJ2-7 | . | TRBV28 | TGTGCCAGCGGATGGGGACAGGGGACTTACGAGCAGTACTTC | CASGWGQGTYEQYF
. | TRBJ2-7 | few | TRBV27 | TGTGCCAGCAGCGGCGGGGACAGCACCTACGAGCAGTACTTC | CASSGGDSTYEQYF
. | TRBJ2-5 | . | TRBV27 | TGTGCCAGCAGTTTTCTACCCGGGGACAGCGGGGCGGGAACCCAGTACTTC | CASSFLPGDSGAGTQYF
TRBD2 | TRBJ2-5 | . | TRBV16 | TGTGCCAGCAGCCAGCCGCATACTAGCGGCGAGGAGACCCAGTACTTC | CASSQPHTSGEETQYF